The 14 T cell receptor beta chains reported below all come from one sample, sequenced in a study of CD8+ T cells in alopecia areata. The sequencing template was cDNA reverse transcribed from extracted RNA. The method was immunoSEQ multiplex PCR; TCRdb's version includes in-frame clones alone and lacks a portion of them. The sample has 100,000 to 150,000 clones, about 46% seen once. The sample was CD8+ T cells sorted from blood, taken at week 0. All receptors derive from a human donor with alopecia areata.

This clone was seen only once. This chain joins TRBV25-1 and TRBJ2-2, with TRBD2 matching 8 bases. The junction had 2 bases not matched to a gene; V was cut back by 6 bases and J by 5 bases. The CDR3 consists of 13 residues. Germline CDR1 is MGHDK and CDR2 is SYGVNS. The CDR3 DNA is TGTGCCAGCAGCGGGGGGGATACCGGGGAGCTGTTTTTT. Amino acid sequence: CASSGGDTGELFF.

The chain has TRBV6-6 and TRBJ2-5; D remains unclear. V was pared by 10 bases and J by 5 bases, with 14 bases between. CDR3 size: 12 residues. The V gene's germline CDR1 is MNHNY and CDR2 SVGAGI (reference sequence). For the CDR3, the DNA is TGTGCCACCATGGACCAGACGGAGACCCAGTACTTC. Residues: CATMDQTETQYF.

The J gene is TRBJ2-7, the V gene TRBV27; no clear D. Per the germline V gene, CDR1 is MNHEY and CDR2 is SMNVEV (reference sequence). Trimming cost V 7 bases and J 0 bases, with 4 bases left between them. There are 11 residues in the CDR3. CDR3 in DNA: TGTGCCAGCACAAACTCCTACGAGCAGTACTTC. Its translation: CASTNSYEQYF.

The chain links TRBV6-6 to TRBJ2-1; D not certain. Trimming stripped 2 bases from V and 7 bases from J, with 3 bases between. The CDR3 length is 11 residues. The germline CDR1 and CDR2 sequences are MNHNY and SVGAGI (reference sequence). The CDR3 nucleotides are TGTGCCAGCAGTTACGGGAATGAGCAGTTCTTC. It specifies CASSYGNEQFF.

This clone has only a few counts. The chain has TRBV29-1 and TRBJ1-2; 7 bases agree with TRBD1. The germline CDR1 and CDR2 sequences are SQVTM and ANQGSEA. The CDR3 totals 13 residues. The V gene end was trimmed by 5 bases and the J gene end by 4 bases; junction bases not matched to a gene: 7. CDR3 DNA sequence: TGCAGCGTTACCAGGGGGGAGGGCTATGGCTACACCTTC. Its translation is CSVTRGEGYGYTF. The full variable domain, its missing parts supplied by reference TRBV29-1 and TRBJ1-2, is SAVISQKPSRDICQRGTSLTIQCQVDSQVTMMFWYRQQPGQSLTLIATANQGSEATYESGFVIDKFPISRPNLTFSTLTVSNMSPEDSSIYLCSVTRGEGYGYTFGSGTRLTVV.

This clone was found a few times. The V gene is TRBV29-1, the J gene TRBJ1-2, with TRBD1 matching over 10 bases. Per the germline V gene, CDR1 is SQVTM and CDR2 is ANQGSEA. CDR3 length: 13 amino acids. Here the CDR3 DNA reads TGCGGAGTTAAGGGACAGGGGCCCTATGGCTACACCTTC. Residues: CGVKGQGPYGYTF.

The CDR3 region is CASSPWDRGEGHGYTF. In DNA, the CDR3 is TGTGCCAGCAGTCCTTGGGACAGAGGTGAGGGACATGGCTACACCTTC. The chain recombines TRBV27 with TRBJ1-2, with 7 nucleotides matching TRBD1. Germline CDR1 MNHEY, CDR2 SMNVEV (reference sequence). V was clipped by 5 bases and J by 6 bases; unmatched bases: 15. The CDR3 covers 16 residues.

The rearrangement uses TRBV4-3 and TRBJ2-7, with 11 bases matching TRBD1. The germline gives CDR1 LGHNA, CDR2 YSLEER. The CDR3 covers 16 residues. The V segment lost 2 bases and the J segment 3 bases; nucleotides outside the gene matches: 6. As DNA, the CDR3 is TGCGCCAGCAGCCAACTCGGACAGGGGGCTGGCTACGAGCAGTACTTC. This sequence encodes CASSQLGQGAGYEQYF.

The chain joins TRBV2 to TRBJ1-1; D may be TRBD1 (6 bases). Germline loops: CDR1 SNHLY, CDR2 FYNNEI. The CDR3 runs 14 residues. Trimming shortened V by 7 bases and J by 4 bases, and 16 bases separated the two germline ends. As DNA, the CDR3 is TGTGCCAGCACGAGGGCGGTGGGGGCCACTGAAGCTTTCTTT. This codes for CASTRAVGATEAFF.

In regard to this clone: At one of its ends the junction is not consistent with the germline gene, which may arise from a read error. This sequence joins TRBV29-1 and TRBJ2-4, with 12 bases fitting TRBD2. This CDR3 has 11 residues. Germline-derived CDR1 and CDR2 are SQVTM and ANQGSEA. The CDR3, as DNA: TGCAGCGTGGCTAGCGGGGGGGCCTTCCACTTC. Translated, it gives CSVASGGAFHF.

The gene calls are TRBV27 and TRBJ2-7; 8 bases are a match to TRBD2. Germline-derived CDR1 and CDR2 are MNHEY and SMNVEV (reference sequence). This CDR3 is built from 15 residues. Trimming removed 2 bases from V and 1 base from J; junction bases left unmatched: 4. CDR3 bases: TGTGCCAGCAGTTTAACCGGGGGGGTATCCTACGAGCAGTACTTC. Its translation is CASSLTGGVSYEQYF.

This clone has only one observation. The rearrangement links TRBV29-1 to TRBJ1-2; 7 bases line up with TRBD1. The germline V gene encodes CDR1 SQVTM and CDR2 ANQGSEA. The CDR3 is 12 amino acids. The J segment lost 8 bases and the V segment lost 4 bases, leaving 7 bases of the junction unmatched. Here the CDR3 reads CSVGKQGLGYTF. CDR3 nucleotides: TGCAGCGTTGGTAAACAGGGGTTGGGCTACACCTTC.

The genes are TRBV11-1 and TRBJ2-1; 7 bases map to TRBD2. This CDR3 is 15 amino acids long. The trim removed 5 bases at V and 6 bases at J, leaving 10 bases unmatched. Germline CDR1 is SGHAT and CDR2 is FQDESV (reference sequence). The CDR3 bases are TGTGCCAGCAGCAGCGGGATCCCAAGCCGCAATGAGCAGTTCTTC. Amino acid sequence: CASSSGIPSRNEQFF.

This clone was found many times. The chain joins TRBV21-1 to TRBJ1-2; TRBD1, the table's D call, was not compared with the DNA. TRBV21-1 is termed a pseudogene. The CDR3 has 16 amino acids. CDR3 nucleotides: TGTGCCAGCTTTACCAAGAAAGACAGGGCTAACTATGGCTACACCTTC. This codes for CASFTKKDRANYGYTF.